This entry features one T cell receptor (beta chain) sequence. This clone appeared once. The antigen this receptor binds is unknown. No qualities accompany the bases; no much larger clone lies one base away. This record comes from a study of T cells and copy number aberrations in small-cell lung cancer (dated by TCRdb to the early 2020s). Regarding the research as a whole: TCR repertoire sequencing was paired with whole-exome sequencing of the same tumor regions to relate T cell metrics to mutations and copy number aberrations. Tumor TCR data existed for under 20 patients, while under 15 patients had TCR data covering both tumor and normal tissue. General findings and caveats noted by the study authors: The study was limited by a small sample size because surgical resection is uncommon in small-cell lung cancer, and validation of the findings is required. Tumors had lower T-cell density, richness and clonality than adjacent lung tissue, but the difference in density was not significant. All specimens were formalin-fixed paraffin-embedded tissue, which is known to introduce sequencing artifacts.

The donors were limited-stage small-cell lung cancer patients who had surgical resection in Hangzhou, China, between about 2008 and 2020. All donors were treated with upfront surgery without preoperative chemotherapy or radiotherapy, and immunotherapy was not given to any donor before or after surgery. All 20 or so patients in the sequenced cohort were identified as smokers or heavy second-hand smokers. Adjacent normal lung was collected at least 2 cm from the tumor margin and was confirmed morphologically free of malignant cells by two pathologists. The study used multi-region TCR-beta sequencing of resected limited-stage small-cell lung cancers together with tumor-adjacent lung tissue to characterize T cell repertoire heterogeneity. The AllPrep DNA/RNA FFPE Kit (Qiagen) was used to extract genomic DNA from the FFPE tissue. Using multiplexed V- and J-gene primers, the immunoSEQ hsTCRB Kit amplified TCR-beta CDR3 regions from genomic DNA. Unique DNA barcodes were added in a second PCR, and the samples were pooled together with one negative control and one positive control. Pooled TCR-beta libraries were sequenced on an Illumina MiSeq with a 150-cycle paired-end protocol. The paper's data handling went like this. Adaptive Biotechnologies processed the raw sequencing data and produced a report containing normalized, annotated TCR-beta repertoires. To compute T-cell density, TCR-beta templates were normalized to usable DNA, with usable DNA estimated through amplification of housekeeping genes. Richness was the count of unique rearrangements, and clonality was defined as 1 minus Pielou's evenness. TCRdb holds this immuneACCESS table with in-frame rearrangements only. Some clones are missing; in checked studies, unresolved V genes explain under half, and the rest has no known cause. V and J calls and clone size are given by that table; D and trimming were obtained from the DNA. The sample profile shows about 8,200 clones; approximately 80% of them were found once. Clones ranked in the top ten supply about 5% of the sample.

The TCR sequence derives from a woman aged 50 to 60 with small cell lung cancer. The sequenced sample was normal tissue next to the tumor.

The sequenced DNA: TGTGCCAGCAGGGGCCGTGGGCTAACGGAGGGGGCTACGCAGTATTTT. This translates into CASRGRGLTEGATQYF. The sequence is built from TRBV11-3 and TRBJ2-3; the D gene is possibly TRBD1, with 7 bases matching. The CDR3 spans 16 residues, from the cysteine through the phenylalanine. The DNA shown is the 48-base CDR3, in frame from base 1. CDR1 and CDR2 are drawn from the germline V gene: SGHNT, YENEEA. V is clipped by 6 bases and J by 8 bases, and the sequence between their germline boundaries is 24 bases long.